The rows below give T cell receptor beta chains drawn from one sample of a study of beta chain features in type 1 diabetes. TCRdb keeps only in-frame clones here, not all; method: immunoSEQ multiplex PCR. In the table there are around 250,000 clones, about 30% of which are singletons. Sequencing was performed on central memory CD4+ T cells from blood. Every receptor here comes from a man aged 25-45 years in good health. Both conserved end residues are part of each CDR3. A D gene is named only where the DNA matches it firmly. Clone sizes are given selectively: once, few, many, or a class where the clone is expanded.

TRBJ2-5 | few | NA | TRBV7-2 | TGTGCCAGCCTTCGGCGGGCCGGTGGGGAGACCCAGTACTTC | CASLRRAGGETQYF
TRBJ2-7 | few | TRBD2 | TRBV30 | TGTGCCTGGGCCCCTGGACTAGCGGGAGAGCAGTACTTC | CAWAPGLAGEQYF
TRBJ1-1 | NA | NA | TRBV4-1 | TGCGCCAGCAGCCAAGATAAGGCAGGCATGAACACTGAAGCTTTCTTT | CASSQDKAGMNTEAFF
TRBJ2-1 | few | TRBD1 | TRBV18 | TGTGCCAGCTCACCGGGACAGGGAGTTTACAATGAGCAGTTCTTC | CASSPGQGVYNEQFF
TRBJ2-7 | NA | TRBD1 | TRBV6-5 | TGTGCCAGCAGTTACATGGGACAGCAAGCCTACGAGCAGTACTTC | CASSYMGQQAYEQYF
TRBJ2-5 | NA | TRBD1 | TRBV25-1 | TGTGCCAGCAGTGACCTGGACAGGGTCCAAGAGACCCAGTACTTC | CASSDLDRVQETQYF
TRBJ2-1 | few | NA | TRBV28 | TGTGCCAGCAGGGTCTACAATGAGCAGTTCTTC | CASRVYNEQFF
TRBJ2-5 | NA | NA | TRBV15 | TGTGCCACCAGCCGACCATCTACCACAGGCTTATTGACCCAGTACTTC | CATSRPSTTGLLTQYF
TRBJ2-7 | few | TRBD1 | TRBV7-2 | TGTGCCAGCACCCGACAGGGGGCAAGCGAGCAGTACTTC | CASTRQGASEQYF
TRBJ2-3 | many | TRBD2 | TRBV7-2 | TGTGCCAGCAGCTTAACTTGGCGGGGGGGCGTAGATACGCAGTATTTT | CASSLTWRGGVDTQYF
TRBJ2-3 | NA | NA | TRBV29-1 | TGCAGCGTTGACCCTAAAGGGACAGATACGCAGTATTTT | CSVDPKGTDTQYF
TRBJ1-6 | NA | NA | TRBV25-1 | TGTGCCAGCAGACAAGCCAAGGCCCTCCACTTT | CASRQAKALHF
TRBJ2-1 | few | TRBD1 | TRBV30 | TGTGCCTGGGGCGACAGGGGGTCCTACAATGAGCAGTTCTTC | CAWGDRGSYNEQFF
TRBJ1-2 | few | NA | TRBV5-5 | TGTGCCAGCAGCGGAGGCCCGGACGGCGGCTACACCTTC | CASSGGPDGGYTF
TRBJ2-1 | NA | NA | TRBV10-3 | TGTGCCATCAGTGGTAGCGTTAATGAGCAGTTCTTC | CAISGSVNEQFF
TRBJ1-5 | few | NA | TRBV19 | TGTGCCAGCGGGTCGGAGAGGGGCTCACCCCAGCATTTT | CASGSERGSPQHF
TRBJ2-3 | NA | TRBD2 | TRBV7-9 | TGTGCCAGCAGCTTAGCGGCCGGGAGGGCCGGAGATACGCAGTATTTT | CASSLAAGRAGDTQYF
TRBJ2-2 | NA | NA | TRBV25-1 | TGTGCCAGCAGTGACGGGACCGCTAACACCGGGGAGCTGTTTTTT | CASSDGTANTGELFF
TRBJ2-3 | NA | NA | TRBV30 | TGTGCCTGGGCCCTCTCTGGGGATACGCAGTATTTT | CAWALSGDTQYF
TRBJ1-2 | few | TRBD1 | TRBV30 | TGTGCCTGGAGTGACTCACAGGGGGCCCATGGCTACACCTTC | CAWSDSQGAHGYTF
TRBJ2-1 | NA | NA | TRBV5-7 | TGTGCCAGCAGCTTCCTAGACCGAAACAATGAGCAGTTCTTC | CASSFLDRNNEQFF
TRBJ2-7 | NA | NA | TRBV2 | TGTGCCAGCAGTGTAGACAGTCGGAAGGAGCAGTACTTC | CASSVDSRKEQYF
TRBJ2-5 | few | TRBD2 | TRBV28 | TGTGCCAGCAGTTTATTGGCTAGCGGCCACCAAGAGACCCAGTACTTC | CASSLLASGHQETQYF
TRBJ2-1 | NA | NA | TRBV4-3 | TGCGCCAGCAGCCAACAGGGAGCGGGCCTTCCAGGTTACAATGAGCAGTTCTTC | CASSQQGAGLPGYNEQFF
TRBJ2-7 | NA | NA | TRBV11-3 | TGTGCCAGCAGCTACACGAACCGGGACCCCTTGACCGAGCAGTACTTC | CASSYTNRDPLTEQYF
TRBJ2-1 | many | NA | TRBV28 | TGTGCCAGCAGTTTAGCGGGGGCTTACAATGAGCAGTTCTTC | CASSLAGAYNEQFF
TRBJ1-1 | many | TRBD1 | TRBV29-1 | TGCAGCTCCTCGGGACAGATGAACACTGAAGCTTTCTTT | CSSSGQMNTEAFF
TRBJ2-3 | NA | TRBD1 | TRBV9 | TGTGCCAGCAGCGTAGCGACAGGGCTGGGGGATACGCAGTATTTT | CASSVATGLGDTQYF
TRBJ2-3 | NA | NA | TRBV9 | TGTGCCAGCAGCGTTTATGTCAACACAGATACGCAGTATTTT | CASSVYVNTDTQYF
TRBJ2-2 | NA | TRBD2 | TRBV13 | TGTGCCAGCAACTCGGGAGGTAGCGGGGTCACCGGGGAGCTGTTTTTT | CASNSGGSGVTGELFF
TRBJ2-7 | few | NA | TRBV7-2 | TGTGCCAGCAGCCCAAGACGGACCTCTACCGCCTACGAGCAGTACTTC | CASSPRRTSTAYEQYF
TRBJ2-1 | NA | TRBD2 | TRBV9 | TGTGCCAGTAGCCTGACTAGCGGGAGGAGAGGCTACAATGAGCAGTTCTTC | CASSLTSGRRGYNEQFF
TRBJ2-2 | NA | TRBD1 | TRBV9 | TGTGCCAGCAGCCGAACAGGGGTCACCGGGGAGCTGTTTTTT | CASSRTGVTGELFF
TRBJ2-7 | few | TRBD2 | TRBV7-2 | TGTGCCAGCAGCTCCCGGACTAGCTCCTACGAGCAGTACTTC | CASSSRTSSYEQYF
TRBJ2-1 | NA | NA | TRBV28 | TGTGCCAGCAGTAAACAGGGCAATGAGCAGTTCTTC | CASSKQGNEQFF
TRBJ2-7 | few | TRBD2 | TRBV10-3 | TGTGCCATCAGTGAGTCAGATCGGGAGGGCCTCGGGCAGTACTTC | CAISESDREGLGQYF
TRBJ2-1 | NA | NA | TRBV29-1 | TGCAGCGTCGTACCGGGACTCACTGGGGTGCAGTTCTTC | CSVVPGLTGVQFF
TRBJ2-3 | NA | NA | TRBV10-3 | TGTGCCATCAGGCCGCAGGGTATTACAGATACGCAGTATTTT | CAIRPQGITDTQYF
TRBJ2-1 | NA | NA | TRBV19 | TGTGCCAGTAAGGCGACCGACCTGAATGAGCAGTTCTTC | CASKATDLNEQFF
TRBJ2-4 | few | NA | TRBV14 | TGTGCCAGCAGCCAAGAGGTGCTAACGGTTTGGGGGACCAAAAACATTCAGTACTTC | CASSQEVLTVWGTKNIQYF
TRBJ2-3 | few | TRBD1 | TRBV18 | TGTGCCAGCTCACCGACAGGGCGCACAGATACGCAGTATTTT | CASSPTGRTDTQYF
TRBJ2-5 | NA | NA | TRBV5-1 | TGCGCCAGCAGCTTCGGTGGTGGAGAGACCCAGTACTTC | CASSFGGGETQYF
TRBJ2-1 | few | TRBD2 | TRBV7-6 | TGTGCCAGCAGCTGGGCTAGCGGGGGCTACAATGAGCAGTTCTTC | CASSWASGGYNEQFF
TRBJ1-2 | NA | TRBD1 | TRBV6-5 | TGTGCCAGCAGTCCTATACCGGACAGGATCTATGGCTACACCTTC | CASSPIPDRIYGYTF
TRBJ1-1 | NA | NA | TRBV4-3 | TGCGCCAGCAGCCAGGAGGCAGGGCTCGAGGCTTTCTTT | CASSQEAGLEAFF